This TCR beta chain is drawn from a study of TIL therapy for anti-PD-1-resistant metastatic lung cancer. The immunoSEQ assay was v3. Profiling relied on immunoSEQ multiplex PCR, and the TCRdb table lists in-frame clones only, not all of them. Found here are some 60,000 clones, less than 85% of them singletons; the top ten hold roughly 2%. Time point of the sample: pre-treatment sample, taken before nivolumab and TIL therapy. The CDR3 has 14 residues. Germline CDR1 is SNHLY and CDR2 is FYNNEI. V shed 1 base and J 2 bases; nucleotides not matched to a gene: 0. The TCR comes from a person aged 25-80 years with non-small cell lung cancer. Sequenced material: blood, taken at baseline. The V gene is TRBV2, the J gene TRBJ2-7; 9 bases line up with TRBD1. The chain's CDR3 is CASSEGTGAYEQYF. The CDR3 region has the DNA TGTGCCAGCAGTGAAGGGACAGGGGCCTACGAGCAGTACTTC. Drawing the rest from reference TRBV2 and TRBJ2-7, the complete variable domain is EPEVTQTPSHQVTQMGQEVILRCVPISNHLYFYWYRQILGQKVEFLVSFYNNEISEKSEIFDDQFSVERPDGSNFTLKIRSTKLEDSAMYFCASSEGTGAYEQYFGPGTRLTVT.